One sample yielded the 29 T cell receptor beta chains listed below, sequenced in a study of cytomegalovirus exposure and HLA in healthy donors. Libraries were prepared by immunoSEQ multiplex PCR; TCRdb keeps only in-frame clonotypes and omits some of them. This sample yields approximately 200,000 clones, of which around 80% are seen a single time; less than 1.5% belongs to the top ten. The material sequenced was PBMCs. The receptors come from a woman aged 25 to 39 in good health and CMV-seronegative.

The V gene is TRBV5-1, the J gene TRBJ1-1; TRBD1 matches 12 bases. The CDR3 has 17 amino acids. After removal of 4 bases from V and 6 bases from J, the junction contained 13 bases not matched to a gene. Germline V gene sequence: CDR1 SGHRS, CDR2 YFSETQ. CDR3 DNA: TGCGCCAGCAGCCCCGCGGGACAGGGGGCACTGCTCCCTGAAGCTTTCTTT. It translates to CASSPAGQGALLPEAFF.

The gene calls are TRBV10-2 and TRBJ1-2, with 7 nucleotides matching TRBD1. Trimming cost V 6 bases and J 8 bases; bases outside gene matches: 12. This CDR3 spans 14 amino acids. Germline V gives CDR1 WSHSY, CDR2 SAAADI. The CDR3 protein is CASRETGTAFGYTF. CDR3 DNA sequence: TGCGCCAGCAGGGAAACCGGGACAGCTTTCGGCTACACCTTC.

The chain combines TRBV7-3 with TRBJ1-5; D not certain. The ends were cut back, 0 bases at V and 2 bases at J, with 5 bases in the middle. Germline V gene sequence: CDR1 SGHTA, CDR2 FQGTGA. This CDR3 is built from 14 residues. The CDR3 DNA reads TGTGCCAGCAGCTTAACTCCGGGCAATCAGCCCCAGCATTTT. Translation gives CASSLTPGNQPQHF.

This chain joins TRBV5-1 and TRBJ2-1; 9 bases fit TRBD2. Trimming took 2 bases from V and 4 from J; bases not matched to a gene: 7. CDR3 length: 16 amino acids. CDR1 is SGHRS, CDR2 YFSETQ, per germline. CDR3 in amino acids: CASSFGGRADYNEQFF. In nucleotides, the CDR3 is TGCGCCAGCAGCTTCGGCGGGAGGGCCGATTACAATGAGCAGTTCTTC.

CDR3 sequence: CASSLADRNTEAFF. The CDR3, as DNA: TGTGCCAGCAGCTTAGCTGACAGAAACACTGAAGCTTTCTTT. This sequence joins TRBV11-2 and TRBJ1-1; possibly TRBD1 for D (5 bases). CDR1 SGHAT and CDR2 FQNNGV come from the germline V gene. This CDR3 spans 14 amino acids. Trimming stripped 1 base from V and 2 bases from J, with 8 bases between.

The rearrangement joins TRBV18 to TRBJ2-5; D perhaps matches TRBD2 (5 bases). Trimming removed 2 bases at V and 5 bases at J, with 18 bases between. Per germline, CDR1 KGHSH and CDR2 LQKENI. CDR3 size: 16 residues. The CDR3 protein is CASSPDRLSSRETQYF. The DNA for the CDR3 is TGTGCCAGCTCACCAGATCGCTTATCTAGCAGGGAGACCCAGTACTTC.

This chain connects TRBV30 to TRBJ1-2; TRBD1 aligns across 7 bases. Germline values: CDR1 GTSNPN, CDR2 SVGIG (reference sequence). The V and J ends lost 5 bases and 2 bases, in that order; junction bases with no gene match: 5. CDR3 length equals 13 residues. CDR3 sequence: CAWEGQQNYGYTF. CDR3 DNA: TGTGCCTGGGAGGGACAGCAAAACTATGGCTACACCTTC.

The rearrangement uses TRBV4-1 and TRBJ1-2, with a weak D call TRBD1 (5 bases). Per the germline V gene, CDR1 is MGHRA and CDR2 is YSYEKL. The CDR3 is 17 residues long. Trimming left V 3 bases short and J 10 bases short, with 27 bases between. The CDR3 coding sequence is TGCGCCAGCAGCCACCTCCCAACCCCGGGGGGTCCTTGGGCCTACACCTTC. This encodes CASSHLPTPGGPWAYTF.

The count of this clone is one. V usage is TRBV19 and J usage is TRBJ2-1; 9 bases fit TRBD1. The CDR3 length is 15 residues. Germline assignment: CDR1 LNHDA and CDR2 SQIVND (reference sequence). The ends lost 3 bases at V and 6 bases at J; junction bases unmatched: 6. The CDR3 sequence: CASSIGDRARNEQFF. The CDR3 nucleotides read TGTGCCAGTAGTATTGGGGACAGGGCCCGCAATGAGCAGTTCTTC. The full variable domain, completed using reference TRBV19 and TRBJ2-1, is DGGITQSPKYLFRKEGQNVTLSCEQNLNHDAMYWYRQDPGQGLRLIYYSQIVNDFQKGDIAEGYSVSREKKESFPLTVTSAQKNPTAFYLCASSIGDRARNEQFFGPGTRLTVL.

This chain joins TRBV7-6 and TRBJ1-2; D is unclear. Germline V gene lookup returns CDR1 SGHVS and CDR2 FNYEAQ. The CDR3 sequence is 13 residues long. Trimming removed 1 base from V and 8 bases from J, with 11 bases in between. The CDR3 spells CASSLEQSEGYTF. CDR3 in DNA: TGTGCCAGCAGCTTAGAACAGTCTGAGGGCTACACCTTC.

The V and J genes are TRBV6-5 and TRBJ2-3; 7 nucleotides agree with TRBD2. The CDR3 is 16 residues long. Germline loops: CDR1 MNHEY, CDR2 SVGAGI. With V trimmed by 0 bases and J by 4 bases, 7 bases remained unmatched. The CDR3 here is CASSYSGGGGADTQYF. The CDR3 bases are TGTGCCAGCAGTTACTCAGGCGGGGGAGGTGCAGATACGCAGTATTTT.

The chain joins TRBV7-3 to TRBJ2-1; 9 positions match TRBD1. Germline V CDR1 and CDR2: SGHTA, FQGTGA. The ends lost 4 bases at V and 9 bases at J; junction bases unmatched: 7. The CDR3 consists of 14 residues. The CDR3 loop reads CASSYRDRDGEQFF. The CDR3 bases are TGTGCCAGCAGCTACCGGGACAGGGACGGTGAGCAGTTCTTC.

The rearrangement uses TRBV5-1 and TRBJ2-1; a weak D match, TRBD1 (6 bases). The CDR3 is made up of 12 amino acids. V lost 4 bases, J lost 8 bases, and 10 bases lay in between. Germline lookup yields CDR1 SGHRS and CDR2 YFSETQ. In DNA, the CDR3 is TGCGCCAGCAGCCCACAGGGCTATGAGCAGTTCTTC. Protein: CASSPQGYEQFF.

This chain connects TRBV5-4 to TRBJ2-3; possibly TRBD2 for D (6 bases). Trimming took off 0 bases at V and 7 bases at J, with 12 bases between the two ends. There are 14 residues in the CDR3. The germline V gene encodes CDR1 SGHNT and CDR2 YYREEE (reference sequence). CDR3 nucleotides: TGTGCCAGCAGCTTGGAACTGGCGGGGAATACGCAGTATTTT. Encoded protein: CASSLELAGNTQYF. The full variable domain, in which reference TRBV5-4 and TRBJ2-3 provide the parts outside the CDR3, is ETGVTQSPTHLIKTRGQQVTLRCSSQSGHNTVSWYQQALGQGPQFIFQYYREEENGRGNFPPRFSGLQFPNYSSELNVNALELDDSALYLCASSLELAGNTQYFGPGTRLTVL.

The rearrangement links TRBV6-5 to TRBJ2-6; the D gene is possibly TRBD1 (5 bases). Between the trimmed V and J ends, which lost 7 bases and 0 bases, there was a span of 7 bases. Germline V gene lookup returns CDR1 MNHEY and CDR2 SVGAGI. The CDR3 sequence is 14 residues long. The CDR3 sequence: CASIGASGANVLTF. CDR3 bases: TGTGCCAGCATTGGGGCCTCTGGGGCCAACGTCCTGACTTTC.

The V gene is TRBV25-1, the J gene TRBJ1-2; TRBD1 is a possible D gene (6 bases). The CDR3 loop spans 11 amino acids. V was clipped by 3 bases and J by 9 bases, with 8 bases between them. Germline CDR1 is MGHDK and CDR2 is SYGVNS. Here the CDR3 DNA reads TGTGCCAGCAGTGACACAGGGAGCTACACCTTC. The encoded protein is CASSDTGSYTF.

The chain is built from TRBV29-1 and TRBJ1-2, with unresolved D. The V gene's germline CDR1 is SQVTM and CDR2 ANQGSEA. V lost 0 bases, J lost 6 bases, and 8 bases lay in between. This CDR3 is built from 12 residues. The CDR3 coding sequence is TGCAGCGTTGAAGATTCGGTGCATGGCTACACCTTC. Translating it yields CSVEDSVHGYTF.

In its sample, this clone was seen once. The V gene is TRBV18, the J gene TRBJ2-2; 8 positions match TRBD1. There are 15 residues in the CDR3. The V gene end was trimmed by 4 bases and the J gene end by 0 bases; junction bases not matched to a gene: 1. Per the germline V gene, CDR1 is KGHSH and CDR2 is LQKENI. The CDR3 DNA reads TGTGCCAGCTCACTACAGGGGGCGAACACCGGGGAGCTGTTTTTT. It is translated as CASSLQGANTGELFF.

This rearrangement joins TRBV6-1 to TRBJ1-2, with TRBD1 matching over 9 bases. The CDR3 extends over 14 amino acids. Germline assignment: CDR1 MNHNS and CDR2 SASEGT. V lost 7 bases and J lost 4; bases outside the gene matches: 7. CDR3 sequence reads: CASTRQGGAYGYTF. CDR3 in DNA: TGTGCCAGCACACGACAGGGGGGGGCCTATGGCTACACCTTC.

The chain is built from TRBV6-5 and TRBJ1-1, with 8 bases lining up with TRBD1. This CDR3 spans 15 amino acids. The germline CDR1 and CDR2 sequences are MNHEY and SVGAGI. Trimming at V came to 3 bases and at J to 5 bases, leaving 8 bases not matched to a gene. The CDR3 here is CASSYDRGSSTEAFF. The CDR3 DNA follows: TGTGCCAGCAGTTATGACAGGGGATCTAGTACTGAAGCTTTCTTT.

This clone was detected a few times. This chain connects TRBV5-1 to TRBJ1-5; TRBD1 matches 7 bases. The CDR3 loop spans 14 amino acids. V shed 0 bases, J shed 7 bases, and the junction held 4 bases outside the gene matches. In germline, CDR1 is SGHRS, CDR2 YFSETQ. The CDR3 DNA reads as TGCGCCAGCAGCTTGGTAAGAGGGGGCCAGCCCCAGCATTTT. It codes for CASSLVRGGQPQHF.

A few counts support this clone. CDR3 bases: TGTGCCAGCAGCCAGGAGGCCTACGAGCAGTACTTC. This translates into CASSQEAYEQYF. The chain has TRBV25-1 and TRBJ2-7, with a possible D match to TRBD2 (5 bases). CDR3 length: 12 amino acids. Germline CDR1 MGHDK, CDR2 SYGVNS. Trimming removed 6 bases at V and 2 bases at J, with 8 bases between.

This clone was seen more than once but under ten times. The genes are TRBV21-1 and TRBJ2-2; TRBD1 reflects the table's D call only, with no check against the DNA. TRBV21-1 is a documented pseudogene. CDR3 length equals 14 residues. The DNA for the CDR3 is TGTGCCAGCACAGGGGGCCTGAACACCGGGGAGCTGTTTTTT. Translating gives CASTGGLNTGELFF.

The genes are TRBV10-3 and TRBJ2-1, with 10 bases aligning to TRBD2. Germline lookup yields CDR1 ENHRY and CDR2 SYGVKD. After removal of 1 base from V and 3 bases from J, the junction contained 3 bases not matched to a gene. CDR3 length: 16 amino acids. DNA of the CDR3: TGTGCCATCAGTGAGTTTGCTAGCGGGGGCTACAATGAGCAGTTCTTC. Protein sequence: CAISEFASGGYNEQFF.

The V and J genes are TRBV5-4 and TRBJ1-1; D uncertain. Germline loops: CDR1 SGHNT, CDR2 YYREEE (reference sequence). The V end lost 1 base, the J end lost 3 bases, and 7 bases lay between the germline ends. The CDR3 spans 13 residues. The CDR3 here is CASSLTTHTEAFF. DNA of the CDR3: TGTGCCAGCAGCTTGACGACACACACTGAAGCTTTCTTT. Looking up the rest from reference TRBV5-4 and TRBJ1-1 gives the full variable domain: ETGVTQSPTHLIKTRGQQVTLRCSSQSGHNTVSWYQQALGQGPQFIFQYYREEENGRGNFPPRFSGLQFPNYSSELNVNALELDDSALYLCASSLTTHTEAFFGQGTRLTVV.

The CDR3 loop reads CASSFEGEEQYF. The CDR3 nucleotides are TGCGCCAGCAGCTTTGAAGGGGAAGAGCAGTACTTC. The V and J genes are TRBV5-1 and TRBJ2-7; weak D call: TRBD1 (5 bases). CDR1 SGHRS and CDR2 YFSETQ come from the germline V gene. Trimming stripped 2 bases from V and 7 bases from J, with 10 bases between. CDR3 length: 12 amino acids.

The rearrangement joins TRBV9 to TRBJ2-1; the D gene is possibly TRBD2 (5 bases). This CDR3 has 13 residues. V gave up 4 bases and J gave up 7 bases, with 12 bases separating them. Germline lookup yields CDR1 SGDLS and CDR2 YYNGEE. CDR3 sequence: CASSPWTPNEQFF. The DNA for the CDR3 is TGTGCCAGCAGCCCATGGACTCCGAATGAGCAGTTCTTC.

The V call is TRBV6-5, the J call TRBJ2-7, with 10 bases identical to TRBD1. The V gene's germline CDR1 is MNHEY and CDR2 SVGAGI. With V trimmed by 6 bases and J by 2 bases, 7 bases remained unmatched. CDR3 length: 15 amino acids. CDR3 DNA sequence: TGTGCCAGCAGGCCAGGGGGGACAGGGGCCTACGAGCAGTACTTC. Translated, it gives CASRPGGTGAYEQYF.

This clone was recorded only once. V gene TRBV6-1 combines with J gene TRBJ2-6, with 9 bases aligning to TRBD1. V trimming: 2 bases; J trimming: 1 base; junction bases outside the gene matches: 9. The length of the CDR3 is 19 residues. Germline-derived CDR1 and CDR2 are MNHNS and SASEGT. The CDR3 DNA is TGTGCCAGCAGTGAATACACCGGGACAGGGTATTCTGGGGCCAACGTCCTGACTTTC. It encodes CASSEYTGTGYSGANVLTF.